One sample yielded the 31 T cell receptor beta chains listed below, sequenced in a study of blood T cell repertoires in COVID-19. This table comes from immunoSEQ multiplex PCR, and its TCRdb copy is limited to in-frame clones, with some not included. The sample lists about 76,000 clones, roughly four fifths occurring once. The sample consisted of peripheral blood. Every receptor here comes from a human donor in a cohort sampled during active COVID-19.

The V and J genes are TRBV7-3 and TRBJ2-1; 16 bases are a match to TRBD2. The V segment lost 5 bases and the J segment 9 bases; nucleotides outside the gene matches: 16. This CDR3 contains 19 residues. CDR1 and CDR2 (germline): SGHTA, FQGTGA. This CDR3 is CASSPWGLAGGPNYGEQFF. The CDR3, as DNA: TGTGCCAGCAGCCCCTGGGGACTAGCGGGGGGGCCCAATTATGGTGAGCAGTTCTTC. The variable domain in full, completed from reference TRBV7-3 and TRBJ2-1, reads GAGVSQTPSNKVTEKGKYVELRCDPISGHTALYWYRQSLGQGPEFLIYFQGTGAADDSGLPNDRFFAVRPEGSVSTLKIQRTERGDSAVYLCASSPWGLAGGPNYGEQFFGPGTRLTVL.

The sample holds a few counts of this clone. The V and J genes are TRBV11-2 and TRBJ1-4; 8 bases are shared with TRBD1. CDR3 length equals 14 residues. Trimming at V came to 5 bases and at J to 4 bases, leaving 3 bases not matched to a gene. CDR1 and CDR2 from the germline V gene are SGHAT and FQNNGV. Here the CDR3 DNA reads TGTGCCAGCAGCGAGGACAGGGTTAATGAAAAACTGTTTTTT. This translates into CASSEDRVNEKLFF.

This CDR3 is CASSPGQGREQYF. The CDR3 DNA sequence: TGTGCCAGCTCCCCGGGACAGGGTAGGGAGCAGTACTTC. The rearrangement joins TRBV18 to TRBJ2-7; TRBD1 matches at 9 bases. CDR3 length: 13 residues. CDR1 and CDR2 (germline): KGHSH, LQKENI. V gave up 6 bases and J gave up 7 bases; unmatched junction bases: 7.

The chain carries TRBV21-1 and TRBJ2-1; TRBD2 is taken as the D call from the table, unchecked against the DNA. TRBV21-1 corresponds to a pseudogene. The CDR3 has 16 residues. CDR3 in amino acids: CASKGASGGGYNEQFF. The CDR3, as DNA: TGTGCCAGCAAAGGAGCTAGCGGGGGGGGTTACAATGAGCAGTTCTTC.

The rearrangement links TRBV7-2 to TRBJ1-5; D call uncertain. V lost 1 base and J lost 3, with 7 bases in between. The CDR3 covers 14 residues. Germline CDR1 is SGHTA and CDR2 is FQGNSA. DNA for the CDR3: TGTGCCAGCAGCTTAGGCAGTTACAATCAGCCCCAGCATTTT. Translated, it gives CASSLGSYNQPQHF.

In its sample, this clone was seen once. The chain has TRBV30 and TRBJ1-2; the D gene is possibly TRBD1 (6 bases). CDR1 GTSNPN and CDR2 SVGIG come from the germline V gene (reference sequence). The CDR3 covers 13 residues. The ends were cut back, 0 bases at V and 4 bases at J, with 9 bases in the middle. The CDR3 loop reads CAWSVGGSYGYTF. CDR3 in DNA: TGTGCCTGGAGTGTAGGGGGAAGCTATGGCTACACCTTC. Together with reference TRBV30 and TRBJ1-2, the CDR3 gives the full variable domain: SQTIHQWPATLVQPVGSPLSLECTVEGTSNPNLYWYRQAAGRGLQLLFYSVGIGQISSEVPQNLSASRPQDRQFILSSKKLLLSDSGFYLCAWSVGGSYGYTFGSGTRLTVV.

The table lists this clone with a few counts. The rearrangement links TRBV7-3 to TRBJ2-1, with 9 bases aligning to TRBD1. CDR3 length equals 17 residues. Germline loops: CDR1 SGHTA, CDR2 FQGTGA. Trimming at V came to 0 bases and at J to 10 bases, leaving 13 bases not matched to a gene. CDR3 DNA sequence: TGTGCCAGCAGCTTAACTCGGACAGGGGTCGGAACTAGCGAGCAGTTCTTC. This sequence encodes CASSLTRTGVGTSEQFF.

V is TRBV3-1 (or the pseudogene TRBV3-2) and J is TRBJ2-7; 8 bases line up with TRBD2. Germline assignment: CDR1 LGHDT and CDR2 YNNKEL (reference sequence). Trimming cost V 1 base and J 8 bases; bases outside gene matches: 1. The CDR3 covers 12 residues. In DNA, the CDR3 is TGTGCCAGCAGCCAAGGGACTAGCAAGCAGTACTTC. Residues: CASSQGTSKQYF.

The chain combines TRBV30 with TRBJ1-1, with unresolved D. The length of the CDR3 is 15 residues. The germline V gene encodes CDR1 GTSNPN and CDR2 SVGIG (reference sequence). Trimming took 0 bases from V and 0 from J, leaving 11 bases between them. CDR3 amino acids: CAWSVLGSMNTEAFF. The CDR3 bases are TGTGCCTGGAGTGTACTTGGTAGTATGAACACTGAAGCTTTCTTT.

The CDR3 reads CASSFRVFSYTF. CDR3 bases: TGTGCCAGCAGTTTCAGGGTTTTCAGCTACACCTTC. This chain joins TRBV28 and TRBJ1-2; D might be TRBD1 (5 bases). Trimming left V 3 bases short and J 9 bases short, with 11 bases between. Germline CDR1 is MDHEN and CDR2 is SYDVKM. CDR3 length: 12 amino acids.

A note on this clone: The sample contains more than one DNA sequence encoding this CDR3. The rearrangement uses TRBV5-5 and TRBJ1-1, with D unresolved. The length of the CDR3 is 15 residues. V lost 1 base and J lost 1, with 11 bases in between. CDR1 SGHKS and CDR2 YYEKEE come from the germline V gene (reference sequence). In DNA, the CDR3 is TGTGCCAGCAGCTTGAGTCCTGGGAGGAACACTGAAGCTTTCTTT. Protein product: CASSLSPGRNTEAFF.

This chain links TRBV18 with TRBJ2-5; D is possibly TRBD1 (6 bases). Germline CDR1 reads KGHSH; CDR2 reads LQKENI. This CDR3 is 15 amino acids long. V was clipped by 5 bases and J by 1 base, with 14 bases between them. The CDR3 region has the DNA TGTGCCAGCTCAGAAGGGACACTTTCCCAAGAGACCCAGTACTTC. Its translation is CASSEGTLSQETQYF.

V is TRBV4-1 and J is TRBJ2-1; 9 positions match TRBD2. This CDR3 contains 15 residues. CDR1 and CDR2 (germline): MGHRA, YSYEKL. V dropped 3 bases and J dropped 3; count of bases not matched to a gene: 3. The CDR3 nucleotides are TGCGCCAGCAGCCAGCGGGGGGGCCTCTACAATGAGCAGTTCTTC. It is translated as CASSQRGGLYNEQFF.

The chain carries TRBV20-1 and TRBJ1-1; no reliable D call. The CDR3 contains 13 residues. CDR1 is DFQATT, CDR2 SNEGSKA, per germline (reference sequence). The ends were cut back, 3 bases at V and 6 bases at J, with 14 bases in the middle. CDR3 bases: TGCAGTGCTAGTAGGCAGGCCACTTCTGAAGCTTTCTTT. Translated: CSASRQATSEAFF.

This chain connects TRBV5-1 to TRBJ1-6; the match to TRBD1 covers 7 bases. The CDR3 sequence is 17 residues long. Germline values: CDR1 SGHRS, CDR2 YFSETQ. With 7 bases clipped from V and 0 bases from J, the junction kept 10 bases outside the gene matches. The CDR3 region is CASSRTGASSYNSPLHF. The CDR3 DNA follows: TGCGCCAGCTCCCGAACAGGGGCCAGCTCCTATAATTCACCCCTCCACTTT. Variable domain in full (rest from reference TRBV5-1 and TRBJ1-6): KAGVTQTPRYLIKTRGQQVTLSCSPISGHRSVSWYQQTPGQGLQFLFEYFSETQRNKGNFPGRFSGRQFSNSRSEMNVSTLELGDSALYLCASSRTGASSYNSPLHFGNGTRLTVT.

The chain is built from TRBV28 and TRBJ1-5; 7 bases align to TRBD1. V gave up 6 bases and J gave up 0 bases; unmatched junction bases: 5. The CDR3 sequence is 15 residues long. Germline lookup yields CDR1 MDHEN and CDR2 SYDVKM. The CDR3 reads CASSTGVHSNQPQHF. CDR3 coding DNA: TGTGCCAGCAGCACAGGGGTTCATAGCAATCAGCCCCAGCATTTT.

The V call is TRBV19, the J call TRBJ2-7; D is perhaps TRBD2 (6 bases). CDR3 size: 14 residues. The germline V gene has CDR1 LNHDA and CDR2 SQIVND (reference sequence). Between the trimmed V and J ends, which lost 3 bases and 7 bases, there was a span of 16 bases. The CDR3 spells CASSINRRGGEQYF. CDR3 DNA: TGTGCCAGTAGTATTAACCGGCGGGGAGGAGAGCAGTACTTC.

This clone appeared once. The rearrangement joins TRBV5-6 to TRBJ1-2, with a weak D call TRBD1 (5 bases). Germline lookup yields CDR1 SGHDT and CDR2 YYEEEE. V lost 1 base and J lost 6, with 16 bases in between. The CDR3 is made up of 15 amino acids. CDR3 protein: CASSLKPGQLDGYTF. Written as DNA, the CDR3 is TGTGCCAGCAGCTTGAAACCAGGGCAGCTAGATGGCTACACCTTC.

The table lists this clone with a count of one. The V call is TRBV28, the J call TRBJ2-7; 8 bases line up with TRBD2. Per germline, CDR1 MDHEN and CDR2 SYDVKM. This CDR3 contains 14 residues. The V segment lost 5 bases and the J segment 2 bases; nucleotides outside the gene matches: 5. CDR3 amino acids: CASSRGGEAYEQYF. The CDR3 nucleotides are TGTGCCAGCAGTCGGGGGGGGGAAGCCTACGAGCAGTACTTC.

The chain uses TRBV7-9 and TRBJ2-5; 8 nucleotides match TRBD2. The CDR3 contains 15 residues. The J segment lost 2 bases and the V segment lost 5 bases, leaving 7 bases of the junction unmatched. Germline CDR1 SEHNR, CDR2 FQNEAQ (reference sequence). The CDR3 loop is CASSDGVAGQETQYF. In DNA form, the CDR3 reads TGTGCCAGCAGCGACGGGGTAGCGGGGCAAGAGACCCAGTACTTC.

The chain carries TRBV25-1 and TRBJ2-1, with 7 bases matching TRBD1. Germline CDR1 is MGHDK and CDR2 is SYGVNS. After removal of 1 base from V and 2 bases from J, the junction contained 2 bases not matched to a gene. This CDR3 has 15 amino acids. The CDR3 protein is CASSELGQPYNEQFF. CDR3 nucleotide sequence: TGTGCCAGCAGTGAATTGGGACAGCCCTACAATGAGCAGTTCTTC.

The chain links TRBV3-1 (or the pseudogene TRBV3-2) to TRBJ2-1, with 12 bases that match TRBD2. With V trimmed by 2 bases and J by 9 bases, 5 bases remained unmatched. This CDR3 is 15 amino acids long. Germline CDR1 and CDR2: LGHDT and YNNKEL (reference sequence). Here the CDR3 reads CASSQLAGGQGEQFF. The DNA of the CDR3 is TGTGCCAGCAGCCAACTAGCGGGGGGGCAGGGTGAGCAGTTCTTC.

This chain links TRBV11-3 with TRBJ1-1; 8 positions match TRBD1. The CDR3 runs to 12 residues. J was trimmed by 14 bases and V by 3 bases; bases with no gene match: 8. CDR1 and CDR2 (germline): SGHNT, YENEEA. The CDR3 DNA follows: TGTGCCAGCAGCTTCGACAGGGGAGTAAGGTTCTTT. Amino acids: CASSFDRGVRFF.

The chain carries TRBV2 and TRBJ2-5; possibly TRBD2 for D (5 bases). This CDR3 has 12 residues. CDR1 and CDR2 from the germline V gene are SNHLY and FYNNEI. Trimming cost V 2 bases and J 5 bases, with 6 bases left between them. CDR3 DNA: TGTGCCAGCAGTGAAAGGGAGGAGACCCAGTACTTC. The encoded protein is CASSEREETQYF. The full variable domain, completed using reference TRBV2 and TRBJ2-5, is EPEVTQTPSHQVTQMGQEVILRCVPISNHLYFYWYRQILGQKVEFLVSFYNNEISEKSEIFDDQFSVERPDGSNFTLKIRSTKLEDSAMYFCASSEREETQYFGPGTRLLVL.

This sequence joins TRBV18 and TRBJ2-3, with TRBD1 matching 8 bases. Germline V lookup: CDR1 KGHSH, CDR2 LQKENI. This CDR3 contains 15 residues. V trimming: 3 bases; J trimming: 0 bases; junction bases outside the gene matches: 2. The CDR3 region is CASSPDRVSTDTQYF. CDR3 nucleotide sequence: TGTGCCAGCTCACCGGACAGGGTGAGCACAGATACGCAGTATTTT.

The chain has TRBV7-2 and TRBJ2-2; no clear D. V lost 4 bases to trimming and J lost 9 bases, with 12 bases between them. CDR3 size: 13 residues. The germline V gene has CDR1 SGHTA and CDR2 FQGNSA. The CDR3 is CASSYPGFRELFF. CDR3 in DNA: TGTGCCAGCAGCTACCCCGGGTTTAGGGAGCTGTTTTTT.

The chain uses TRBV2 and TRBJ1-1, with a possible D match to TRBD1 (5 bases). The germline V and J ends were trimmed by 7 bases and 1 base, with 22 bases remaining between them. The CDR3 covers 17 residues. Germline loops: CDR1 SNHLY, CDR2 FYNNEI. CDR3 sequence (DNA): TGTGCCAGCACCAGGGAGGGTTGGGTAGGGGAGAACACTGAAGCTTTCTTT. Protein sequence: CASTREGWVGENTEAFF.

This chain links TRBV5-1 with TRBJ2-1; maybe TRBD1 (5 bases). Germline-derived CDR1 and CDR2 are SGHRS and YFSETQ. Trimming removed 2 bases from V and 10 bases from J, with 13 bases in between. The CDR3 is 13 amino acids. CDR3 in amino acids: CASSLSSTGEQFF. The CDR3 DNA reads TGCGCCAGCAGCTTATCCTCAACAGGCGAGCAGTTCTTC. Using reference TRBV5-1 and TRBJ2-1 for the parts outside the CDR3, the full variable domain is KAGVTQTPRYLIKTRGQQVTLSCSPISGHRSVSWYQQTPGQGLQFLFEYFSETQRNKGNFPGRFSGRQFSNSRSEMNVSTLELGDSALYLCASSLSSTGEQFFGPGTRLTVL.

The chain links TRBV6-6 to TRBJ1-5; tentatively, D is TRBD1 (5 bases). The CDR3 spans 16 residues. The V end lost 3 bases, the J end lost 3 bases, and 15 bases lay between the germline ends. The germline V gene encodes CDR1 MNHNY and CDR2 SVGAGI (reference sequence). CDR3 amino acids: CASSYSQGIDNQPQHF. DNA for the CDR3: TGTGCCAGCAGTTATTCCCAGGGCATAGACAATCAGCCCCAGCATTTT.

The chain couples TRBV7-8 to TRBJ1-6; perhaps TRBD1 as D (5 bases). The V gene's germline CDR1 is SGHVS and CDR2 FQNEAQ. Trimming left V 1 base short and J 0 bases short, with 16 bases between. CDR3 size: 19 residues. The CDR3 region has the DNA TGTGCCAGCAGCTTAGGGGGGGTCGATCTTAGCTCCTATAATTCACCCCTCCACTTT. Translating it yields CASSLGGVDLSSYNSPLHF.

The chain uses TRBV18 and TRBJ1-2, with 8 bases that match TRBD1. V dropped 2 bases and J dropped 4; count of bases not matched to a gene: 6. The CDR3 spans 15 residues. Germline lookup yields CDR1 KGHSH and CDR2 LQKENI. The CDR3 nucleotides read TGTGCCAGCTCACCAACCGGGACAGGTATCTATGGCTACACCTTC. It translates to CASSPTGTGIYGYTF.